This TCR beta chain derives from a study of blood T cell repertoires in COVID-19. Study-wide context: There were acute and convalescent COVID-19 samples, and they came from the United States, Italy and Spain. PBMCs, B-cell-depleted T cells, or T cells provided the cDNA or gDNA that made up the material.

Authors' processing steps: The authors estimated nucleated cell counts from reference gene primer amplification. Method: immunoSEQ multiplex PCR; TCRdb's copy keeps in-frame clones and lacks some. V, J and clone size are taken as reported in that table, and D and trimming were inferred from the DNA itself. The sample lists under 200,000 clones, 65% to 85% occurring once. Germline V gene lookup returns CDR1 SGHNT and CDR2 YYREEE (reference sequence). This CDR3 is built from 14 residues. With 2 bases clipped from V and 6 bases from J, the junction kept 6 bases outside the gene matches. The specimen sequenced was peripheral blood. The chain has TRBV5-4 and TRBJ2-7; 9 bases agree with TRBD1. The receptor was isolated from a woman of 80 years or more with active or convalescent COVID-19. CDR3 in DNA: TGTGCCAGCAGCTTAGGGACAGGGAGGGGCGAGCAGTACTTC. It yields the protein CASSLGTGRGEQYF.